This T cell receptor (beta chain) came from a study of shared clonotypes between healthy human individuals. Overall study: Those who served as donors were a couple of women and a few men between the ages of 18 and 49.

The study's findings and limits: Roughly 5% of naive CD4 clonotypes were shared across a few donors. Sequencing depth was a factor that was expected to affect clonotype sharing among donors.

As concerns this clone: The antigen is undetermined.

CDR1 and CDR2 from the germline V gene are SGHNT and YENEEA. V lost 0 bases to trimming and J lost 3 bases, with 5 bases between them. The CDR3 length is 13 residues. Some 30,000 T cell genomes (roughly 190 ng DNA) went into each sorted-subset replicate. Profiled with immunoSEQ multiplex PCR; TCRdb holds only in-frame clones, not every one. The sample holds 950,000 to 1,300,000 clones, about 77% seen once. The source material was memory CD4+ T cells sorted from blood. Subset described: CD45RA-negative fraction. The chain uses TRBV11-3 and TRBJ2-5; no firm D call. The TCR sequence derives from a man aged 18 to 35 in good health. This CDR3 reads CASSLEAKETQYF. The CDR3 DNA sequence: TGTGCCAGCAGCTTAGAAGCGAAAGAGACCCAGTACTTC.